The clone carrying this T cell receptor beta chain came up a few times. What it recognizes is unknown. Among the donors, all were healthy bone marrow donors. Vbeta (60) and Jbeta (13) primers were used in the PCR. This table comes from immunoSEQ multiplex PCR, and its TCRdb copy is limited to in-frame clones, with some not included. The table lists approximately 100,000 clones, 75% of them singletons. The V and J ends lost 6 bases and 1 base respectively, with 12 bases between them. CDR1 and CDR2 (germline): SGHAT, FQNNGV. The CDR3 is made up of 14 amino acids. These data originate in a study of cytomegalovirus exposure and HLA in healthy donors. Study outcomes and limitations: Productive status was seen about 90% or about 30% of the time for most TCR beta V segments in an earlier analysis. HLA-A and HLA-B allele assignments for most subjects were reportedly predicted accurately using TCR beta sequences. Sequencing likely generated an artifact that appeared as a cluster of highly shared sequence variants.

The chain employs TRBV11-2 and TRBJ2-5, with TRBD2 as a possible D gene (5 bases). The sequence derives from a middle-aged man in good health and CMV-seronegative. The specimen was PBMCs. Here the CDR3 reads CASSARTGQETQYF. DNA of the CDR3: TGTGCCAGCAGTGCAAGGACTGGCCAAGAGACCCAGTACTTC.